This T cell receptor beta chain was recovered during a study of cytomegalovirus exposure and HLA in healthy donors. Note on this clone: The target antigen is unknown.

The CDR3 extends over 14 amino acids. V lost 4 bases and J lost 3, with 14 bases in between. The V gene's germline CDR1 is SGHDT and CDR2 YYEEEE. Study-level points and caveats: The study found most TCR sequences rare, yet found some public TCRs in many donors. In vitro testing confirmed a few CMV-associated chains as specific for CMV antigens.

Only in-frame clones appear in the TCRdb table, and some are missing; sequencing was by immunoSEQ multiplex PCR. Of some 150,000 clones listed, around 90% were seen once; the top ten hold roughly 4.8%. This clonotype originated in a man aged 18 to 30 in good health and CMV-seropositive. The chain is built from TRBV5-6 and TRBJ2-7, with D tentatively TRBD2 (6 bases). The source material was PBMCs. CDR3 sequence (DNA): TGTGCCAGCAGCCAACTGGGACTCCGCTACGAGCAGTACTTC. This sequence encodes CASSQLGLRYEQYF.